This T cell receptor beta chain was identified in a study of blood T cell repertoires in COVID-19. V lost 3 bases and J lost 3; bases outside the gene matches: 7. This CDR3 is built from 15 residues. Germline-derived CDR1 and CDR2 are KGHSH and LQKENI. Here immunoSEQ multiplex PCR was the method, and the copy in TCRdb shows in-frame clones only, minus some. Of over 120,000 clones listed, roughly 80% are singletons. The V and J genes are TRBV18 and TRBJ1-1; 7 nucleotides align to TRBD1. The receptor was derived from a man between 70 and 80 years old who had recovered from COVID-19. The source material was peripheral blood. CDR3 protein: CASSPSTGIDTEAFF. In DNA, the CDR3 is TGTGCCAGCTCACCCTCGACAGGGATCGACACTGAAGCTTTCTTT.